This TCR beta chain emerged from a study of T and B cells in COVID-19 patients. Study conclusions and caveats: Sorted SARS-CoV-2-responsive or tetramer+ T cells and CD4+, regulatory and CD8+ subsets were not yet sequenced. The recovered cohort had under 3,000 exclusive TCR clusters, including about 31 low generation probability clusters.

In its sample, this clonotype was seen a few times. Its antigen is unknown. CDR3 size: 12 residues. V was trimmed by 4 bases and J by 5 bases, leaving 8 bases between them. TRB rearrangements were amplified by multiplex PCR with BIOMED2 TRB-A/B primers. TCRdb ran MiXCR on the multiplex PCR reads and lists one entry per CDR3 protein. The table records tens of thousands of distinct CDR3 sequences, 30% to 35% of them present only once. Blood genomic DNA input for TRB amplification was 250-500 ng. The chain links TRBV12-3 or TRBV12-4 to TRBJ1-1; D is perhaps TRBD1 (6 bases). This receptor was identified in a human donor who had recovered from COVID-19. The sample taken for sequencing was blood. The DNA of the CDR3 is TGTGCCAGCAGTTACAGGGATACTGAAGCTTTCTTT. Translating it yields CASSYRDTEAFF.